The 18 T cell receptor beta chains below come from one sample, sequenced in a study of T cell responses to AZD1222 COVID-19 vaccine. The method was immunoSEQ multiplex PCR; TCRdb's version includes in-frame clones alone and lacks a portion of them. Of about 120,000 clones listed, around nine tenths are singletons. The source material was peripheral blood, sampled on day 0 of AZD1222 vaccination. The receptors were sampled from an adult in good health.

The chain links TRBV12-5 to TRBJ2-5; D unclear. V lost 7 bases, J lost 1 base, and 13 bases lay in between. CDR3 length: 14 amino acids. Germline lookup yields CDR1 LGHNT and CDR2 FRNRAP. CDR3 coding DNA: TGTGCTAGTGCCCTAACCCCCGGCCAAGAGACCCAGTACTTC. Protein product: CASALTPGQETQYF. The full variable domain, completed using reference TRBV12-5 and TRBJ2-5, is DARVTQTPRHKVTEMGQEVTMRCQPILGHNTVFWYRQTMMQGLELLAYFRNRAPLDDSGMPKDRFSAEMPDATLATLKIQPSEPRDSAVYFCASALTPGQETQYFGPGTRLLVL.

The genes are TRBV11-3 and TRBJ2-5; 12 bases are shared with TRBD2. Germline lookup yields CDR1 SGHNT and CDR2 YENEEA. The length of the CDR3 is 16 residues. V lost 3 bases and J lost 5; bases outside the gene matches: 7. CDR3 amino acids: CASSLAGLAGRETQYF. Here the CDR3 DNA reads TGTGCCAGCAGCTTGGCAGGACTAGCGGGAAGGGAGACCCAGTACTTC.

This chain joins TRBV3-1 (or the pseudogene TRBV3-2) and TRBJ2-3; TRBD2 matches at 16 bases. Germline V gene data show CDR1 as LGHDT and CDR2 as YNNKEL (reference sequence). V lost 2 bases and J lost 2; bases outside the gene matches: 4. This CDR3 is 18 amino acids long. The CDR3 protein is CASSQSGTSGRVTDTQYF. As DNA, the CDR3 is TGTGCCAGCAGCCAATCCGGGACTAGCGGGAGGGTCACAGATACGCAGTATTTT.

This clone occurred once. This chain uses TRBV7-9 with TRBJ1-5; 7 bases are a match to TRBD1. With 1 base clipped from V and 7 bases from J, the junction kept 7 bases outside the gene matches. CDR1 and CDR2 from the germline V gene are SEHNR and FQNEAQ (reference sequence). The CDR3 length is 15 residues. The DNA for the CDR3 is TGTGCCAGCAGCTTAGGGGACAGTATGTTCCAGCCCCAGCATTTT. Protein product: CASSLGDSMFQPQHF.

V gene TRBV19 combines with J gene TRBJ1-5; tentative D call: TRBD1 (5 bases). Germline CDR1 and CDR2: LNHDA and SQIVND (reference sequence). The CDR3 covers 18 residues. V lost 1 base, J lost 7 bases, and 23 bases lay in between. CDR3 nucleotides: TGTGCCAGTAGTATAGGTGGCCCAAGCAGGGATTTATTCCAGCCCCAGCATTTT. This codes for CASSIGGPSRDLFQPQHF.

This rearrangement joins TRBV10-1 to TRBJ1-1, with D possibly being TRBD1 (6 bases). CDR1 is WNHNN, CDR2 SYGVQD, per germline (reference sequence). The CDR3 has 16 residues. Trimming cost V 3 bases and J 9 bases, with 23 bases left between them. As DNA, the CDR3 is TGCGCCAGCAGTGAAGGGGGAAATCCTACCGCCCTCCAAGCTTTCTTT. This translates into CASSEGGNPTALQAFF.

In this sample, this clone turned up a few times. The V call is TRBV7-2, the J call TRBJ1-2; 10 bases line up with TRBD1. CDR3 size: 14 residues. Trimming removed 5 bases from V and 6 bases from J; junction bases left unmatched: 6. Germline lookup yields CDR1 SGHTA and CDR2 FQGNSA. The CDR3 loop reads CASSARQGAHGYTF. CDR3 in DNA: TGTGCCAGCAGCGCGCGACAGGGGGCGCATGGCTACACCTTC.

J is TRBJ2-6 and V is TRBV28; 11 bases are shared with TRBD1. Germline trimming cut 5 bases from V and 2 bases from J; bases unmatched to any gene: 5. Germline loops: CDR1 MDHEN, CDR2 SYDVKM. The CDR3 consists of 17 residues. CDR3 in DNA: TGTGCCAGCAGTCCAGGACAGGGGGCGGCTGGGGCCAACGTCCTGACTTTC. This translates into CASSPGQGAAGANVLTF.

The chain employs TRBV12-3 or TRBV12-4 and TRBJ1-6, with a weak D call TRBD1 (5 bases). Trimming stripped 2 bases from V and 7 bases from J, with 6 bases between. The CDR3 has 13 residues. The CDR3 loop reads CASSLQGNSPLHF. CDR3 nucleotide sequence: TGTGCCAGCAGTTTACAGGGAAATTCACCCCTCCACTTT.

V is TRBV6-6 and J is TRBJ1-1; TRBD1 aligns across 7 bases. V gave up 5 bases and J gave up 4 bases; unmatched junction bases: 10. CDR3 length equals 15 residues. Per the germline V gene, CDR1 is MNHNY and CDR2 is SVGAGI (reference sequence). CDR3 protein: CASSSQTGYATEAFF. The CDR3, as DNA: TGTGCCAGCAGTAGCCAGACAGGGTATGCCACTGAAGCTTTCTTT.

V usage is TRBV3-1 (or the pseudogene TRBV3-2) and J usage is TRBJ2-5; D perhaps matches TRBD1 (6 bases). CDR1 is LGHDT, CDR2 YNNKEL, per germline (reference sequence). CDR3 size: 13 residues. V was trimmed by 3 bases and J by 2 bases, leaving 7 bases between them. CDR3 nucleotide sequence: TGTGCCAGCAGCCAGGGGGCTCAAGAGACCCAGTACTTC. Residues: CASSQGAQETQYF.

The CDR3 spells CASSQFGTGEAFF. For the CDR3, the DNA is TGTGCCAGCAGCCAATTCGGGACTGGTGAAGCTTTCTTT. The chain couples TRBV3-1 (or the pseudogene TRBV3-2) to TRBJ1-1; TRBD1 is a possible D gene (5 bases). The CDR3 consists of 13 residues. The V end was cut by 2 bases, the J end by 7 bases, with 11 bases between. From germline, CDR1 is LGHDT and CDR2 YNNKEL (reference sequence).

This clone was detected only once. The J gene is TRBJ1-6, the V gene TRBV6-5; TRBD1 agrees at 7 bases. Germline lookup yields CDR1 MNHEY and CDR2 SVGAGI. Losses at the gene ends were 10 bases for V and 4 bases for J; bases not matched to a gene: 4. The CDR3 runs to 13 residues. This CDR3 is CATQTGYNSPLHF. Written as DNA, the CDR3 is TGTGCCACGCAGACAGGGTATAATTCACCCCTCCACTTT.

V gene TRBV4-2 combines with J gene TRBJ1-3; TRBD1 is a possible D gene (6 bases). Trimming pared 1 base from V and 0 bases from J, leaving 10 bases between. The CDR3 is 16 residues long. Per germline, CDR1 LGHNA and CDR2 YNFKEQ. The CDR3 spells CASSQATGTSGNTIYF. CDR3 nucleotides: TGTGCCAGCAGCCAAGCGACAGGTACCTCTGGAAACACCATATATTTT.

The chain has TRBV5-4 and TRBJ1-3; 11 positions agree with TRBD1. The CDR3 spans 15 residues. CDR1 is SGHNT, CDR2 YYREEE, per germline (reference sequence). V shed 4 bases and J 6 bases; nucleotides not matched to a gene: 6. The CDR3 loop reads CASSLGGQGANTIYF. As DNA, the CDR3 is TGTGCCAGCAGCCTGGGAGGACAGGGGGCAAACACCATATATTTT. The entire variable domain, with the rest obtained from reference TRBV5-4 and TRBJ1-3, is as follows: ETGVTQSPTHLIKTRGQQVTLRCSSQSGHNTVSWYQQALGQGPQFIFQYYREEENGRGNFPPRFSGLQFPNYSSELNVNALELDDSALYLCASSLGGQGANTIYFGEGSWLTVV.

The gene calls are TRBV9 and TRBJ1-1, with TRBD1 matching over 12 bases. The CDR3 sequence is 17 residues long. Germline CDR1 reads SGDLS; CDR2 reads YYNGEE. V was clipped by 0 bases and J by 5 bases; unmatched bases: 8. The CDR3, as DNA: TGTGCCAGCAGCGTAGACGGGACAGGGGGCGCGGTTACTGAAGCTTTCTTT. Amino acids: CASSVDGTGGAVTEAFF.

The chain uses TRBV27 and TRBJ1-1, with D tentatively TRBD1 (5 bases). CDR3 length: 15 amino acids. Germline V gene sequence: CDR1 MNHEY, CDR2 SMNVEV (reference sequence). V was shortened by 3 bases and J by 0 bases, with 11 bases between the two germline ends. The CDR3 loop reads CASSLMGGLNTEAFF. CDR3 DNA: TGTGCCAGCAGTTTGATGGGGGGATTGAACACTGAAGCTTTCTTT.

The rearrangement uses TRBV4-1 and TRBJ1-4, with 10 bases lining up with TRBD1. Trimming at V came to 4 bases and at J to 8 bases, leaving 10 bases not matched to a gene. The CDR3 is 16 residues long. Germline V CDR1 and CDR2: MGHRA, YSYEKL. In DNA form, the CDR3 reads TGCGCCAGCAGCCGAGGGGCCGGGACAGGGGAAGAAAAACTGTTTTTT. This gives the protein CASSRGAGTGEEKLFF.